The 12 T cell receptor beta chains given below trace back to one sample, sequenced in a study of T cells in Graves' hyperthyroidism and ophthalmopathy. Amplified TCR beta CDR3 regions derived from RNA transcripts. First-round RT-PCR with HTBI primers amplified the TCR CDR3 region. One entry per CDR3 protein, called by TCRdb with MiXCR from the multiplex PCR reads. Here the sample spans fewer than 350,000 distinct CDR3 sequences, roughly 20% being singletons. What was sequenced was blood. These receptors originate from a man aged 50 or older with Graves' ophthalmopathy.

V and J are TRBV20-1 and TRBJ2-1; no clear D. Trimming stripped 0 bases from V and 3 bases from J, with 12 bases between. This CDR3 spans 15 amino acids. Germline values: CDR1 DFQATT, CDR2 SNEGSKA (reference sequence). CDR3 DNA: TGCAGTGCTAGAGACCTCAAGGGAAACTACAATGAGCAGTTCTTC. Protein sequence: CSARDLKGNYNEQFF.

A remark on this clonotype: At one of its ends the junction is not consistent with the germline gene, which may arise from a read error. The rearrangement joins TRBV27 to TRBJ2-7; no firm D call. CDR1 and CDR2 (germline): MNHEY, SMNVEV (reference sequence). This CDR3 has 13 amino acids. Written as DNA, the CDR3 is TGTGCCAGCAGATCTGGAAGCTCCTACGGGCAGTACTTC. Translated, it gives CASRSGSSYGQYF.

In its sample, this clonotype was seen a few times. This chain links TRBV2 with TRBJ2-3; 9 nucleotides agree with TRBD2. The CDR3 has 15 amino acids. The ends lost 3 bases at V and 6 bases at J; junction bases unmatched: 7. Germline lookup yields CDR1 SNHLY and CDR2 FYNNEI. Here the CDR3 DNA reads TGTGCCAGCAGTGAGACTAGCGGTAATTACGATACGCAGTATTTT. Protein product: CASSETSGNYDTQYF.

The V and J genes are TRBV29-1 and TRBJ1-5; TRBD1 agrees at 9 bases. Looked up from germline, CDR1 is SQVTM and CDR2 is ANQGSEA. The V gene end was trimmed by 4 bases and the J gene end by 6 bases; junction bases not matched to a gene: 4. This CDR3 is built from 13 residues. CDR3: CSVGQGVSQPQHF. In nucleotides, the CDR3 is TGCAGCGTTGGACAGGGGGTCAGTCAGCCCCAGCATTTT.

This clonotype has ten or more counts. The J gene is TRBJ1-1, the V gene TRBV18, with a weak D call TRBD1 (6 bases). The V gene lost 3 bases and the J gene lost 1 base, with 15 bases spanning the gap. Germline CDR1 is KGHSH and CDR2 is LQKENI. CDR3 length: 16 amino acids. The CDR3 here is CASSPLRGQTNTEAFF. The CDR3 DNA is TGTGCCAGCTCACCCCTCAGAGGACAGACGAACACTGAAGCTTTCTTT.

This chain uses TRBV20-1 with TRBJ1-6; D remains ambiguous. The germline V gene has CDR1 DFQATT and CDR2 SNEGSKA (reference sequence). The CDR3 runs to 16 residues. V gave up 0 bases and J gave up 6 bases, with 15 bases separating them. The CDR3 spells CSARDYQHRANSPLHF. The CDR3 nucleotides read TGCAGTGCTAGAGATTACCAACATCGGGCTAATTCACCCCTCCACTTT.

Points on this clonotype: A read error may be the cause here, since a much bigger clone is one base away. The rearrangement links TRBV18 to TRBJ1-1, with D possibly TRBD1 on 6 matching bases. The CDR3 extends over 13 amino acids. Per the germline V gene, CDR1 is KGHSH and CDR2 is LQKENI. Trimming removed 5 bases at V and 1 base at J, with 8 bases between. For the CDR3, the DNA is TGTGCCAGCTCAGGACAGTCGAACACTGAAGCTTTCTTT. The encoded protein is CASSGQSNTEAFF.

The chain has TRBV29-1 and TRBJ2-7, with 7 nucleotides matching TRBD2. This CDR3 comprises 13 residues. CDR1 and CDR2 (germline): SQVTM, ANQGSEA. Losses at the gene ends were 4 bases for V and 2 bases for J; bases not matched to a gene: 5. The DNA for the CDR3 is TGCAGCGTTGTGCCTAGCGGCCCCTACGAGCAGTACTTC. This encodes CSVVPSGPYEQYF.

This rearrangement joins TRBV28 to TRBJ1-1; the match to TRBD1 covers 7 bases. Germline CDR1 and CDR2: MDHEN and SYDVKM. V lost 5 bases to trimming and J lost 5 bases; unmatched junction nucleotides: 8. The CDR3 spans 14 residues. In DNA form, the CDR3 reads TGTGCCAGCAGTCTGAACAGGGGTAGAACTGAAGCTTTCTTT. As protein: CASSLNRGRTEAFF.

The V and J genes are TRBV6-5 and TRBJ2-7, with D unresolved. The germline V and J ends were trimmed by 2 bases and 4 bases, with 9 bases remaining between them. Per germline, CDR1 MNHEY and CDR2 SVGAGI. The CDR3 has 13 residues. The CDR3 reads CASSYTGLYEQYF. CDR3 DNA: TGTGCCAGCAGTTACACTGGCTTATACGAGCAGTACTTC.

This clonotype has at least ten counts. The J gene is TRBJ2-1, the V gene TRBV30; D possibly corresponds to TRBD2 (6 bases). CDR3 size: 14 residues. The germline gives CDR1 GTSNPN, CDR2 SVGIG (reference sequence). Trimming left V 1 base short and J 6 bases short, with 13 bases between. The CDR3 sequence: CAWSGEASVNEQFF. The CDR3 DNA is TGTGCCTGGAGTGGAGAGGCTAGCGTCAATGAGCAGTTCTTC. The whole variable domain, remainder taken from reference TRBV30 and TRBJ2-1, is SQTIHQWPATLVQPVGSPLSLECTVEGTSNPNLYWYRQAAGRGLQLLFYSVGIGQISSEVPQNLSASRPQDRQFILSSKKLLLSDSGFYLCAWSGEASVNEQFFGPGTRLTVL.

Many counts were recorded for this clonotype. The CDR3 bases are TGTGCCAGCAGCTCAGGGGGCGCCGGCACAGATACGCAGTATTTT. Protein product: CASSSGGAGTDTQYF. This chain links TRBV7-6 with TRBJ2-3; 8 nucleotides agree with TRBD1. Trimming cost V 4 bases and J 1 base; bases outside gene matches: 4. Germline-derived CDR1 and CDR2 are SGHVS and FNYEAQ. CDR3 length: 15 residues.